This TCR beta chain derives from a study of CD8 T cells in ankylosing spondylitis. General study points: Disease-linked clones reportedly showed significant enrichment in matched ankylosing spondylitis synovial fluid. It appeared that ankylosing spondylitis blood was characterized by a TCR beta motif of fewer than ten highly homologous variants. Earlier literature documents some of the motif variants in reactive arthritis synovial fluid and blood.

Points on this clonotype: Its antigen is as yet unknown.

Trimming took off 4 bases at V and 2 bases at J, with 12 bases between the two ends. The CDR3 is 14 amino acids. From germline, CDR1 is SGHKS and CDR2 YYEKEE (reference sequence). As the method for making TCR beta libraries, quantitative 5'-RACE with molecular barcodes was used. TCRdb reanalysed the 5' RACE reads using MiXCR and keeps one entry per CDR3 protein. Seen here are 80,000 to 100,000 distinct CDR3 sequences, 7.5% to 9% observed once, and the top ten hold 9.9%. Source material: blood, either unsorted or a sorted T cell fraction (not recorded which). This chain links TRBV5-5 with TRBJ1-2; D is possibly TRBD1 (5 bases). This clonotype was sampled from a male donor with ankylosing spondylitis or in good health (not recorded which). CDR3 protein: CASSLPRGNYGYTF. The CDR3 DNA follows: TGTGCCAGCAGCCTGCCGAGGGGAAACTATGGCTACACCTTC.